Following are 8 T cell receptor beta chains from one sample sequenced in a study of T cell clonotyping in hematopoietic cell transplantation. Clones were read by immunoSEQ multiplex PCR, and TCRdb kept only the in-frame ones, dropping some. The table shows 20,000 to 25,000 clones, with about 90% occurring only once. Sample time point: recipient sample about 28 days before transplant, after cytoreduction. The starting material was peripheral blood mononuclear cells, obtained before stem cell transplant. The receptor set was obtained from a man aged 18 to 29 with biphenotypic leukemia. Some clones in this sample may be carry-over from other donors' samples.

V gene TRBV6-1 combines with J gene TRBJ1-5, with 8 bases fitting TRBD1. J lost 4 bases, V lost 8 bases, and 10 bases had no gene match. Germline-derived CDR1 and CDR2 are MNHNS and SASEGT. The CDR3 sequence is 15 residues long. The CDR3 reads CASAGGDRRNQPQHF. In nucleotides, the CDR3 is TGTGCCAGCGCTGGGGGGGACAGGAGGAATCAGCCCCAGCATTTT.

The V and J genes are TRBV30 and TRBJ2-7; a possible D gene is TRBD2 (6 bases). There are 13 residues in the CDR3. Germline V gene data show CDR1 as GTSNPN and CDR2 as SVGIG (reference sequence). V shed 3 bases and J shed 2 bases, with 11 bases lying between them. The CDR3 sequence is CAWSWDSAYEQYF. CDR3 bases: TGTGCCTGGAGCTGGGACTCGGCCTACGAGCAGTACTTC.

The rearrangement links TRBV28 to TRBJ1-2, with a tentative D call TRBD1 (5 bases). V was clipped by 3 bases and J by 4 bases, with 18 bases between them. This CDR3 is built from 16 residues. Germline V gene sequence: CDR1 MDHEN, CDR2 SYDVKM. The CDR3 DNA reads TGTGCCAGCAGTTTGACGGAAGGGGAGGGAGTCTATGGCTACACCTTC. This sequence encodes CASSLTEGEGVYGYTF.

The chain uses TRBV10-3 and TRBJ1-3; D gene unclear. The CDR3 spans 17 residues. CDR1 is ENHRY, CDR2 SYGVKD, per germline. V dropped 4 bases and J dropped 0 bases, with 16 bases sitting between them. DNA of the CDR3: TGTGCCATCAGTGCAAACAGAGAGTATGGCTCTGGAAACACCATATATTTT. Translated: CAISANREYGSGNTIYF.

The V gene is TRBV11-3, the J gene TRBJ2-5, with D perhaps TRBD1 (6 bases). This CDR3 has 16 residues. The germline V and J ends were trimmed by 3 bases and 5 bases, with 19 bases remaining between them. The germline V gene encodes CDR1 SGHNT and CDR2 YENEEA. The CDR3 coding sequence is TGTGCCAGCAGCTTGGCAGGGGCTTCCTCGGGCGAGACCCAGTACTTC. This gives the protein CASSLAGASSGETQYF. The full variable domain, with the rest looked up from reference TRBV11-3 and TRBJ2-5, is EAGVVQSPRYKIIEKKQPVAFWCNPISGHNTLYWYLQNLGQGPELLIRYENEEAVDDSQLPKDRFSAERLKGVDSTLKIQPAELGDSAVYLCASSLAGASSGETQYFGPGTRLLVL.

The chain couples TRBV19 to TRBJ1-1; the match to TRBD1 covers 9 bases. Germline V gene lookup returns CDR1 LNHDA and CDR2 SQIVND (reference sequence). V dropped 1 base and J dropped 7; count of bases not matched to a gene: 4. The CDR3 runs 14 residues. For the CDR3, the DNA is TGTGCCAGTAGTATAGGGGACAGGGACTTTGAAGCTTTCTTT. Translating gives CASSIGDRDFEAFF.

This chain uses TRBV14 with TRBJ1-1; 12 bases agree with TRBD1. The trim removed 1 base at V and 5 bases at J, leaving 11 bases unmatched. CDR3 length equals 18 residues. CDR1 is SGHDN and CDR2 is FVKESK in the germline V gene. The CDR3, as DNA: TGTGCCAGCAGCCAAGTGCGGCCGGGACAGGGGGCGCGGACTGAAGCTTTCTTT. It codes for CASSQVRPGQGARTEAFF.

V usage is TRBV6-6 and J usage is TRBJ2-5; D gene uncertain. Trimming took 4 bases from V and 3 from J, leaving 15 bases between them. Germline V CDR1 and CDR2: MNHNY, SVGAGI (reference sequence). This CDR3 comprises 15 residues. In DNA, the CDR3 is TGTGCCAGCAGTTTGACACGGACGGCCAAAGAGACCCAGTACTTC. It translates to CASSLTRTAKETQYF.